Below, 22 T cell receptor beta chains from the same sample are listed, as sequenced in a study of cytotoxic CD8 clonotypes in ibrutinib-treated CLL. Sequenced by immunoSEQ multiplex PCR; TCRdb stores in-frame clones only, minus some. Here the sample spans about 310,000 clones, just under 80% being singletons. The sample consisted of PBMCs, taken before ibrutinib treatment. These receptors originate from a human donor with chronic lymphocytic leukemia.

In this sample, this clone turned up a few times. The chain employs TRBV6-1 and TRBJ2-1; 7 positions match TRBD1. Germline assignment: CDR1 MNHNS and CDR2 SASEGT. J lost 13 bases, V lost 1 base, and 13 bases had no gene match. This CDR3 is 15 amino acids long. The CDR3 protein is CASSEVFGIRDRQFF. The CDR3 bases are TGTGCCAGCAGTGAAGTATTTGGGATCCGGGACAGACAGTTCTTC.

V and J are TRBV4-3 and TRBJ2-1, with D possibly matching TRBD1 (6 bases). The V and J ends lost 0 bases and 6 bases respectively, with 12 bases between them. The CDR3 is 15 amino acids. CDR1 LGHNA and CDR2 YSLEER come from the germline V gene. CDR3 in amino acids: CASSQDLTGFNEQFF. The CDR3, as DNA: TGCGCCAGCAGCCAAGACCTAACAGGGTTCAATGAGCAGTTCTTC.

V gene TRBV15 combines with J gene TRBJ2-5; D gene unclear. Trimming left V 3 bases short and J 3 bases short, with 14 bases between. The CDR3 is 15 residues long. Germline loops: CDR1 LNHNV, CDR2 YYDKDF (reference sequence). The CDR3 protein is CATSSKSSGKETQYF. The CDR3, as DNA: TGTGCCACCAGCAGCAAATCGTCCGGTAAAGAGACCCAGTACTTC.

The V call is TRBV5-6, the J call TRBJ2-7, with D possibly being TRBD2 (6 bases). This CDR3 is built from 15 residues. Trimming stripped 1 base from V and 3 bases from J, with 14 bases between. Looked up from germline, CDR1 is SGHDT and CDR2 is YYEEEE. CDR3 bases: TGTGCCAGCAGCTTGTTTCGCGGGATGTACTACGAGCAGTACTTC. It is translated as CASSLFRGMYYEQYF.

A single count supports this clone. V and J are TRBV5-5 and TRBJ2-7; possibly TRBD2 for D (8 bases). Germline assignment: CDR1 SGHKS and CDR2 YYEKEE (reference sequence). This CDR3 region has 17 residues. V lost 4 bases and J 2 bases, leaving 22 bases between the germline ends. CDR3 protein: CASSLKGASGSTYEQYF. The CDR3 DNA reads TGTGCCAGCAGCCTAAAGGGGGCTAGCGGGTCGACCTACGAGCAGTACTTC.

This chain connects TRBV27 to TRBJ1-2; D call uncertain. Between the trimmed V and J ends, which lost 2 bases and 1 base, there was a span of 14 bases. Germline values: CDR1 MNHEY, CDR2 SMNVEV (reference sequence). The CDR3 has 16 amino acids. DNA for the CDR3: TGTGCCAGCAGTTTAAGTCGGGCCACAGTTAACTATGGCTACACCTTC. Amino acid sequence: CASSLSRATVNYGYTF.

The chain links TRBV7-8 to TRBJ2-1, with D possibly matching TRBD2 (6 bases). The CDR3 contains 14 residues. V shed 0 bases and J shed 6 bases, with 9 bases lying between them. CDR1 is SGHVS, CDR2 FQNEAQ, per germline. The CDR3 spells CASSLAAGGNEQFF. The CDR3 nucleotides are TGTGCCAGCAGCTTAGCGGCCGGGGGCAATGAGCAGTTCTTC.

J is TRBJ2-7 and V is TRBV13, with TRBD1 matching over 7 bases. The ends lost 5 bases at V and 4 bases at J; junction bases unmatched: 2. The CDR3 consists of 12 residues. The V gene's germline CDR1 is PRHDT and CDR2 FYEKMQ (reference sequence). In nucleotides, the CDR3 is TGTGCCAGCAGCAGGGGGCTATACGAGCAGTACTTC. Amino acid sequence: CASSRGLYEQYF.

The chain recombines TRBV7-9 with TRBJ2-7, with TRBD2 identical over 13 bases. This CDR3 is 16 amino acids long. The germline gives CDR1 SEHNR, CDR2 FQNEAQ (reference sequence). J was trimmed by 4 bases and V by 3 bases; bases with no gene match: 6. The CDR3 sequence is CASSLAPGLAGYEQYF. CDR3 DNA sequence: TGTGCCAGCAGCTTGGCTCCGGGACTAGCGGGATACGAGCAGTACTTC. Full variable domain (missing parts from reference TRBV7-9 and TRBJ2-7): DTGVSQNPRHKITKRGQNVTFRCDPISEHNRLYWYRQTLGQGPEFLTYFQNEAQLEKSRLLSDRFSAERPKGSFSTLEIQRTEQGDSAMYLCASSLAPGLAGYEQYFGPGTRLTVT.

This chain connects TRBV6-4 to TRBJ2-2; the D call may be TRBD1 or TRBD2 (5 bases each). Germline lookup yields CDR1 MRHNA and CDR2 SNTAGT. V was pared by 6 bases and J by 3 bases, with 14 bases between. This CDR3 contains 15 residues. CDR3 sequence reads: CASSKRGDHTGELFF. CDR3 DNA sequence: TGTGCCAGCAGCAAACGAGGGGACCACACCGGGGAGCTGTTTTTT.

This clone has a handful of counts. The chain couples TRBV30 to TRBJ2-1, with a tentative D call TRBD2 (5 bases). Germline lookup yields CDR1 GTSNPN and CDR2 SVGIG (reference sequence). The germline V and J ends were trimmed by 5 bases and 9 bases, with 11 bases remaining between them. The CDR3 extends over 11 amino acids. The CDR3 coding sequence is TGTGCCTGGGCTTTACGGGGTGAGCAGTTCTTC. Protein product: CAWALRGEQFF.

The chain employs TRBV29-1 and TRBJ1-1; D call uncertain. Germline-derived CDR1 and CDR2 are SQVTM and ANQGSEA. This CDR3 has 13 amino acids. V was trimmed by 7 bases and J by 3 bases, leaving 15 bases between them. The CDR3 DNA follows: TGCAGCGAGTCCGGAGAAAGGGACACTGAAGCTTTCTTT. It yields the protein CSESGERDTEAFF.

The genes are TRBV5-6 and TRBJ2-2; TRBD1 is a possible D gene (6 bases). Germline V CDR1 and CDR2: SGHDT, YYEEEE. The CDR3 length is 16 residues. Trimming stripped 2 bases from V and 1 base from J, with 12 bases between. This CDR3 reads CASSLGGIVNTGELFF. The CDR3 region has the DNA TGTGCCAGCAGCTTAGGGGGAATCGTGAACACCGGGGAGCTGTTTTTT. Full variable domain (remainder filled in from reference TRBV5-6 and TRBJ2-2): DAGVTQSPTHLIKTRGQQVTLRCSPKSGHDTVSWYQQALGQGPQFIFQYYEEEERQRGNFPDRFSGHQFPNYSSELNVNALLLGDSALYLCASSLGGIVNTGELFFGEGSRLTVL.

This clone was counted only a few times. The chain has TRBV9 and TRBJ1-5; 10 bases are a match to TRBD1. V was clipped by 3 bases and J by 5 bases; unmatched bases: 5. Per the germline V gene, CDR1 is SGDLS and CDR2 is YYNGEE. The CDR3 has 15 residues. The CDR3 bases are TGTGCCAGCAGCGAGACAGGGGGCGATTATCAGCCCCAGCATTTT. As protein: CASSETGGDYQPQHF.

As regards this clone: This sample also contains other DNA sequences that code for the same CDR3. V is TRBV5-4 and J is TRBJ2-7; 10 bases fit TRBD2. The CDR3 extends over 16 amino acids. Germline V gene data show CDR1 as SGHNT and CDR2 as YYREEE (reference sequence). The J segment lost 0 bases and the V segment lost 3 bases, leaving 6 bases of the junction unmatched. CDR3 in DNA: TGTGCCAGCAGCTCCCGGACTAGCGGCAGCTCCTACGAGCAGTACTTC. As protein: CASSSRTSGSSYEQYF.

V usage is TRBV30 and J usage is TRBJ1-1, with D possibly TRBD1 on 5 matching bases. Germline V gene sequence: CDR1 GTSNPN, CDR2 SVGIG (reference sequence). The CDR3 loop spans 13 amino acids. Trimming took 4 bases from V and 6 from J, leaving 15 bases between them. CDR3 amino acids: CAWNEVGAAEAFF. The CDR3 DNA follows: TGTGCCTGGAACGAGGTAGGGGCGGCTGAAGCTTTCTTT.

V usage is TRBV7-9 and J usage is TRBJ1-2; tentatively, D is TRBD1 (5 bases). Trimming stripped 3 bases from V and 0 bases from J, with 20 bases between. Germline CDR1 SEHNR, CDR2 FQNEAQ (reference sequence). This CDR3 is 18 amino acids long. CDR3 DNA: TGTGCCAGCAGCTTCCCCCAACAGGCCGTAGGGGCTAACTATGGCTACACCTTC. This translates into CASSFPQQAVGANYGYTF.

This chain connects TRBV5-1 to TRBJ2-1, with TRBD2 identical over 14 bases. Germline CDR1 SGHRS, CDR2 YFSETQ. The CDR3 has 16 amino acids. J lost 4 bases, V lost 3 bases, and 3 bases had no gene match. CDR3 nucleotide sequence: TGCGCCAGCAGCTCGGGACTAGCGGGAGCTTACAATGAGCAGTTCTTC. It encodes CASSSGLAGAYNEQFF.

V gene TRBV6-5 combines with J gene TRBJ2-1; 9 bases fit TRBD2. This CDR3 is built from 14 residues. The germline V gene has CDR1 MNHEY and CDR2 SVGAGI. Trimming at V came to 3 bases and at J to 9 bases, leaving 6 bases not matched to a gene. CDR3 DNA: TGTGCCAGCAGTTATCGGGGAGCGGGGGGTGAGCAGTTCTTC. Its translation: CASSYRGAGGEQFF.

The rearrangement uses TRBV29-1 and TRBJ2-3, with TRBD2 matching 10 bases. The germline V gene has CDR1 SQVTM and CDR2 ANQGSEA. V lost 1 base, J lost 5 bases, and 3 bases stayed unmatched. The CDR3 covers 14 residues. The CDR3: CSVEVGLAEDTQYF. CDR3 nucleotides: TGCAGCGTTGAAGTTGGACTAGCGGAAGATACGCAGTATTTT.

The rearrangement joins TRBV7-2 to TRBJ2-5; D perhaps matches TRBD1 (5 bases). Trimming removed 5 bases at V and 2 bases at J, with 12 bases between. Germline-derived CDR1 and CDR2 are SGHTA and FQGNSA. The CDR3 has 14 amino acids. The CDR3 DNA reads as TGTGCCAGCAGCCAGCAGGGTTTTCAAGAGACCCAGTACTTC. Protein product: CASSQQGFQETQYF.

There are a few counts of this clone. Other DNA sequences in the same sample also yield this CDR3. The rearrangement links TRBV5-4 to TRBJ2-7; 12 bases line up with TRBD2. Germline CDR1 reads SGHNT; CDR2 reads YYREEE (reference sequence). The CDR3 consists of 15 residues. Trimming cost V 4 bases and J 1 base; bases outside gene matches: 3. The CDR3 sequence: CASSLGTSGSYEQYF. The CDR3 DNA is TGTGCCAGCAGCCTCGGGACTAGCGGGTCCTACGAGCAGTACTTC.